This T cell receptor beta chain was retrieved from a study of human T cells and chemical hapten exposure. Whole-study context: Scalp application of diphenylcyclopropenone was performed weekly in patients across the entire approximately 24-week study.

V lost 8 bases and J lost 2, with 11 bases in between. The CDR3 covers 13 residues. Germline lookup yields CDR1 SNHLY and CDR2 FYNNEI. Time point defined: pre-sensitization, week 0. Treatment described: therapeutic diphenylcyclopropenone sensitization with weekly scalp DPC. This clonotype was seen a few times. TCRdb independently ran MiXCR on the RACE reads; one entry per CDR3 protein. Of roughly 380,000 distinct CDR3 sequences in the sample, about 5.1% were seen once. The TCR was taken from a woman between 50 and 59 years old with alopecia areata. Some clones in this sample may be carry-over from other donors' samples. The chain links TRBV2 to TRBJ2-3; no clear D gene. The sequences come from whole blood, collected in connection with sensitization to the hapten diphenylcyclopropenone (DPC). The CDR3 region has the DNA TGTGCCAGCTCTTTCGTCCACACAGATACGCAGTATTTT. Protein product: CASSFVHTDTQYF.